These 3 T cell receptor beta chains were all obtained from the same sample, sequenced in a study of cytomegalovirus exposure and HLA in healthy donors. It was with 60 Vbeta and 13 Jbeta primers that the PCR ran. The assay was immunoSEQ multiplex PCR, and TCRdb's table has in-frame clones only and misses some. The sample records approximately 160,000 clones, around three quarters being singletons. Sequences were obtained from PBMCs. The receptor set was obtained from a man in his forties in good health and CMV-seronegative.

V gene TRBV18 combines with J gene TRBJ2-3, with 11 bases fitting TRBD1. Trimming at V came to 6 bases and at J to 5 bases, leaving 10 bases not matched to a gene. Germline V gives CDR1 KGHSH, CDR2 LQKENI. There are 16 residues in the CDR3. CDR3 in amino acids: CASSQVGQGAGDTQYF. In DNA, the CDR3 is TGTGCCAGCTCCCAGGTCGGACAGGGGGCAGGAGATACGCAGTATTTT.

The chain couples TRBV30 to TRBJ1-6; D gene ambiguous. Germline CDR1 and CDR2: GTSNPN and SVGIG (reference sequence). V was pared by 5 bases and J by 5 bases, with 10 bases between. The length of the CDR3 is 13 residues. Written as DNA, the CDR3 is TGTGCCTGGGGTTCGGAGGATAATTCACCCCTCCACTTT. Translation gives CAWGSEDNSPLHF. The full variable domain, completed using reference TRBV30 and TRBJ1-6, is SQTIHQWPATLVQPVGSPLSLECTVEGTSNPNLYWYRQAAGRGLQLLFYSVGIGQISSEVPQNLSASRPQDRQFILSSKKLLLSDSGFYLCAWGSEDNSPLHFGNGTRLTVT.

This chain joins TRBV2 and TRBJ1-5; possible D gene TRBD1, 6 bases. The CDR3 is 15 residues long. With 6 bases removed from V and 1 base from J, the gap between germline ends came to 13 bases. The germline gives CDR1 SNHLY, CDR2 FYNNEI. The CDR3, as DNA: TGTGCCAGCAGCAAACAGGGTTCCAGCAATCAGCCCCAGCATTTT. Translating it yields CASSKQGSSNQPQHF.